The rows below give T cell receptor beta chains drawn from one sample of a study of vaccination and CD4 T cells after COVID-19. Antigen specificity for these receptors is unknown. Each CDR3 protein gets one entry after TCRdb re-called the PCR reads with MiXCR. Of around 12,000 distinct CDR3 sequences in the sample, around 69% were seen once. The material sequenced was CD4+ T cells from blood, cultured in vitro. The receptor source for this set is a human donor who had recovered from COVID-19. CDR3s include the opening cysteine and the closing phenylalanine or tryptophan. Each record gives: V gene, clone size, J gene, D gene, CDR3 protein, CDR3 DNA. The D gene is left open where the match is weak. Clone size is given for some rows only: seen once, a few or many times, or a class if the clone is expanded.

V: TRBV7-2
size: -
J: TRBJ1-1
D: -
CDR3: CASSLARVDVTEAFF
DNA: TGTGCCAGCAGCTTAGCAAGAGTGGATGTAACTGAAGCTTTCTTT

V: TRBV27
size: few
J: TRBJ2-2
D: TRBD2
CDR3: CASSRFAGGVSGELFF
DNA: TGTGCCAGCAGCCGATTTGCGGGAGGAGTATCCGGGGAGCTGTTTTTT

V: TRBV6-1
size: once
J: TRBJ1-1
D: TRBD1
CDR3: CASRTQQGSMNTEAFF
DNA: TGTGCCAGCAGGACTCAACAGGGGTCCATGAACACTGAAGCTTTCTTT

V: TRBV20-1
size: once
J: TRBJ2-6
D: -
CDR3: CSARSGAGANVLTF
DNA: TGCAGTGCTAGGTCGGGGGCCGGGGCCAACGTCCTGACTTTC

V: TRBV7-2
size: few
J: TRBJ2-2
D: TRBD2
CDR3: CASSGRLAGSGELFF
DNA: TGTGCCAGCAGCGGTAGACTAGCGGGTAGCGGGGAGCTGTTTTTT

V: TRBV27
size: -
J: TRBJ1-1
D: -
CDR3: CASLSIRREAEGEAFF
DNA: TGTGCCAGCCTCTCGATTCGCAGGGAGGCAGAGGGTGAAGCTTTCTTT

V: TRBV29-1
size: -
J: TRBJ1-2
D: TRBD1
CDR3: CSAGQEARGYTF
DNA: TGCAGCGCCGGACAGGAGGCACGAGGCTACACCTTC

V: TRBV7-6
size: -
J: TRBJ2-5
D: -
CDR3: CASSSSSHRSAQYF
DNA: TGTGCCAGCAGCTCGTCTTCTCACCGATCTGCCCAGTACTTC

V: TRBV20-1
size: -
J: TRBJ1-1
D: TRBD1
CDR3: CSAKDRQGGTEAFF
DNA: TGCAGTGCTAAAGACCGACAGGGGGGAACTGAAGCTTTCTTT

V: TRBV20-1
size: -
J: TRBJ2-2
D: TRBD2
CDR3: CSAKISGRAGELFF
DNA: TGCAGTGCTAAAATTAGCGGGAGGGCCGGGGAGCTGTTTTTT

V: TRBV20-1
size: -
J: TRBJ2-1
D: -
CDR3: CSASREFDEQFF
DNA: TGCAGTGCTAGCAGGGAGTTCGATGAGCAGTTCTTC

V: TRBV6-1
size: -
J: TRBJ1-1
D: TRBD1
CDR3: CARRQEGAYTEAFF
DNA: TGTGCCAGACGACAGGAGGGGGCCTACACTGAAGCTTTCTTT

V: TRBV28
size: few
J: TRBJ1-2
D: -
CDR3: CASTRGYGYTF
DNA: TGTGCCAGTACGCGGGGCTATGGCTACACCTTC

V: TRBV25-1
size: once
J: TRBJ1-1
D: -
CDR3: CASSGGDKIAGRDTEAFF
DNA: TGTGCCAGCAGTGGGGGAGATAAAATAGCGGGACGGGACACTGAAGCTTTCTTT

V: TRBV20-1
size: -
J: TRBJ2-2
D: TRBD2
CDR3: CSAHSPLAGGLFTGELFF
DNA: TGCAGTGCCCATTCCCCGCTAGCGGGAGGGCTCTTCACCGGGGAGCTGTTTTTT

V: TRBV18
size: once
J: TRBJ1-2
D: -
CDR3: CASSPSFNYGYTF
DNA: TGTGCCAGCTCACCATCCTTCAACTATGGCTACACCTTC

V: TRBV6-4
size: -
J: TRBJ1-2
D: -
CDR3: CASSPTGVPPRYGYTF
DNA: TGTGCCAGCAGTCCTACGGGTGTACCCCCCAGATATGGCTACACCTTC

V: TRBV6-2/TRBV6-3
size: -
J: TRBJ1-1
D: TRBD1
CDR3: CASNGQGARVEAFF
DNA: TGTGCCAGCAACGGACAGGGGGCGAGGGTTGAAGCTTTCTTT

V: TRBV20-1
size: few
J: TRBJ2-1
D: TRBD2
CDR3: CSAATSGRRQFF
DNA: TGCAGTGCCGCTACTAGCGGGAGGAGGCAGTTCTTC

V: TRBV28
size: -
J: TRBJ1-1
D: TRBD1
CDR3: CASREDRVSTEAFF
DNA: TGTGCCAGCAGGGAGGACAGGGTGAGCACTGAAGCTTTCTTT

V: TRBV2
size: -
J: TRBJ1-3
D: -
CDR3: CASSETGPGNTIYF
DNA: TGTGCCAGCAGTGAGACGGGCCCTGGAAACACCATATATTTT

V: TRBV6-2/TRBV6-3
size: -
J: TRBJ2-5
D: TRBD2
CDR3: CASSPYGTSGETQYF
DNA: TGTGCCAGCAGTCCTTACGGGACTAGTGGGGAGACCCAGTACTTC

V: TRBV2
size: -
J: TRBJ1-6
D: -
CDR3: CASRREPPSSPLHF
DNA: TGTGCCAGCAGACGGGAACCGCCCAGTTCACCCCTCCACTTT

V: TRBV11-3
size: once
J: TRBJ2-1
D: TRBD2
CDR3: CASSQSSGSNNEQFF
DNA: TGTGCCAGCAGCCAATCTAGCGGGAGTAACAATGAGCAGTTCTTC

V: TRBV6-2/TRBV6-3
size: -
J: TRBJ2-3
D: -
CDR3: CASSRASRADTQYF
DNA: TGTGCCAGCAGTAGGGCTTCAAGGGCAGATACGCAGTATTTT

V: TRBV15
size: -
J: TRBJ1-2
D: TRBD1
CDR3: CATSNRDRINYGYTF
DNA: TGTGCCACCAGCAACCGGGACAGAATAAACTATGGCTACACCTTC

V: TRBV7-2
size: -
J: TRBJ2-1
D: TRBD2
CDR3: CASSLSTSGATGRFF
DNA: TGTGCCAGCAGCTTATCGACTAGCGGGGCCACCGGTAGGTTCTTC

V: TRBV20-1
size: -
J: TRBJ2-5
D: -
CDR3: CSARVGGQTQYF
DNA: TGCAGTGCTAGAGTAGGTGGGCAGACCCAGTACTTC

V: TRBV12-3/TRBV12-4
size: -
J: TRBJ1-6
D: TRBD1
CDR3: CASRYRTGGNSPLHF
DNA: TGTGCCAGCAGATACAGAACAGGGGGGAATTCACCCCTCCACTTT